This is a list of T cell receptor beta chains from one sample in a study of T-cell reconstitution after alpha-beta-depleted transplantation in children. A single record per CDR3 protein comes from TCRdb applying MiXCR to the PCR reads. The sample lists hundreds of thousands of distinct CDR3 sequences, about 12% occurring once. Sequencing was performed on PBMCs, taken before TCRalphabeta/CD19-depleted stem cell transplant. The receptors shown here come from a girl aged 2-10 years with congenital amegakaryocytic thrombocytopenia, due to receive a stem cell transplant. Both conserved end residues are part of each CDR3. Fields, in order: clone size, V gene, J gene, D gene, CDR3 DNA, CDR3 protein. The D gene is left open where the match is weak. Clone size is shown for a subset of rows, as once, few, many or a class of expanded clone.

clone size: NA; V gene: TRBV7-2; J gene: TRBJ2-7; D gene: NA; CDR3 DNA: TGTGCCAGCAGCCCCTGGACATTGGCCTACGAGCAGTACTTC; CDR3 protein: CASSPWTLAYEQYF
clone size: few; V gene: TRBV6-5; J gene: TRBJ2-7; D gene: NA; CDR3 DNA: TGTGCCAGCAGTTCCGTAGCGTATAGCTCCTACGAGCAGTACTTC; CDR3 protein: CASSSVAYSSYEQYF
clone size: many; V gene: TRBV5-6; J gene: TRBJ2-7; D gene: TRBD2; CDR3 DNA: TGTGCCAGCAGCTTGTTGCCCGGGAGGTTAGCCCACGAGCAGTACTTC; CDR3 protein: CASSLLPGRLAHEQYF
clone size: many; V gene: TRBV6-5; J gene: TRBJ1-2; D gene: TRBD1; CDR3 DNA: TGTGCCAGCCGTAGATGGGACAGGTCGGAGGGCGGCTACACCTTC; CDR3 protein: CASRRWDRSEGGYTF
clone size: NA; V gene: TRBV15; J gene: TRBJ2-5; D gene: NA; CDR3 DNA: TGTGCCACCAGCCGTGACTGGCCCTTAGGGACCCAGTACTTC; CDR3 protein: CATSRDWPLGTQYF
clone size: few; V gene: TRBV5-1; J gene: TRBJ2-3; D gene: NA; CDR3 DNA: TGCGCCACCCGACTAGGTGGGGGACTCACAGATACGCAGTATTTT; CDR3 protein: CATRLGGGLTDTQYF
clone size: many; V gene: TRBV20-1; J gene: TRBJ2-7; D gene: TRBD2; CDR3 DNA: TGCAGTGCTACCCGTGGTAGCGGGACCGCCTACGAGCAGTACTTC; CDR3 protein: CSATRGSGTAYEQYF
clone size: many; V gene: TRBV15; J gene: TRBJ2-3; D gene: NA; CDR3 DNA: TGTGCCACCAGCAGCCCCTCGGCCGCGACCGGCACAGATACGCAGTATTTT; CDR3 protein: CATSSPSAATGTDTQYF
clone size: NA; V gene: TRBV4-1; J gene: TRBJ2-7; D gene: NA; CDR3 DNA: TGCGCCAGCAGCACCCAGGACGGGATCCCCTCCTACGAGCAGTACTTC; CDR3 protein: CASSTQDGIPSYEQYF
clone size: NA; V gene: TRBV5-1; J gene: TRBJ1-6; D gene: TRBD1; CDR3 DNA: TGCGCCAGCAGCCTTGACAGGGACCATTCACCCCTCCACTTT; CDR3 protein: CASSLDRDHSPLHF
clone size: many; V gene: TRBV29-1; J gene: TRBJ2-1; D gene: TRBD2; CDR3 DNA: TGCAGCGTTGAGGAGACCGGACTAGCTGACAATGAGCAGTTCTTC; CDR3 protein: CSVEETGLADNEQFF
clone size: many; V gene: TRBV20-1; J gene: TRBJ2-3; D gene: TRBD2; CDR3 DNA: TGCAGTGCTAAGGGACTAGCGGGATCAGATACGCAGTATTTT; CDR3 protein: CSAKGLAGSDTQYF
clone size: many; V gene: TRBV20-1; J gene: TRBJ2-7; D gene: NA; CDR3 DNA: TGCAGTGCTAGAGGAACGGGGCTCTACGAGCAGTACTTC; CDR3 protein: CSARGTGLYEQYF
clone size: few; V gene: TRBV27; J gene: TRBJ2-1; D gene: NA; CDR3 DNA: TGTGCCAGCAGTTTATGGAACGGGAGAAGCCATGAGCAGTTCTTC; CDR3 protein: CASSLWNGRSHEQFF
clone size: many; V gene: TRBV5-1; J gene: TRBJ2-7; D gene: TRBD2; CDR3 DNA: TGCGCCAGCAGCTGGACTAGCGGGAGCTCCTACGAGCAGTACTTC; CDR3 protein: CASSWTSGSSYEQYF
clone size: NA; V gene: TRBV28; J gene: TRBJ2-4; D gene: NA; CDR3 DNA: TGTGCCAGCACTCCAAGGGGGAAACCGGGAAACATTCAGTACTTC; CDR3 protein: CASTPRGKPGNIQYF
clone size: few; V gene: TRBV7-6; J gene: TRBJ1-1; D gene: NA; CDR3 DNA: TGTGCCAGCAGCTTAGCGGACCAGTTCACTGAAGCTTTCTTT; CDR3 protein: CASSLADQFTEAFF
clone size: NA; V gene: TRBV5-1; J gene: TRBJ2-2; D gene: TRBD1; CDR3 DNA: TGCGCCAGCAGCTTGAACAGGGGGTCCGGGGAGCTGTTTTTT; CDR3 protein: CASSLNRGSGELFF
clone size: many; V gene: TRBV5-1; J gene: TRBJ2-4; D gene: TRBD2; CDR3 DNA: TGCGCCAGCAGCGCCTACCCAGCGGGAGTTGGGACCAAAAACATTCAGTACTTC; CDR3 protein: CASSAYPAGVGTKNIQYF
clone size: many; V gene: TRBV20-1; J gene: TRBJ2-7; D gene: NA; CDR3 DNA: TGCAGTACTAAACAGGGCTACGAGCAGTACTTC; CDR3 protein: CSTKQGYEQYF
clone size: few; V gene: TRBV12-3/TRBV12-4; J gene: TRBJ2-1; D gene: TRBD2; CDR3 DNA: TGTGCCAGCAGGTCGCCGGAGTCTGGCGGGAGATATGAGCAGTTCTTC; CDR3 protein: CASRSPESGGRYEQFF
clone size: once; V gene: TRBV4-1; J gene: TRBJ2-2; D gene: TRBD1; CDR3 DNA: TGCGCCAGCAGCCAAGCCGGGACAGGGGCGTACACCGGGGAGCTGTTTTTT; CDR3 protein: CASSQAGTGAYTGELFF
clone size: NA; V gene: TRBV6-2/TRBV6-3; J gene: TRBJ2-1; D gene: NA; CDR3 DNA: TGTGCCAGCAAATACCCTAGCCGGGGATACAATGAGCAGTTCTTC; CDR3 protein: CASKYPSRGYNEQFF
clone size: NA; V gene: TRBV30; J gene: TRBJ1-1; D gene: TRBD1; CDR3 DNA: TGTGCCTACTCGACAGGGGTGAACACTGAAGCTTTCTTT; CDR3 protein: CAYSTGVNTEAFF
clone size: many; V gene: TRBV5-1; J gene: TRBJ2-2; D gene: TRBD2; CDR3 DNA: TGCGCCAGCAGCTTGGATCTTCTGGCCGGGGGGTCCGGGGAGCTGTTTTTT; CDR3 protein: CASSLDLLAGGSGELFF
clone size: many; V gene: TRBV7-2; J gene: TRBJ2-1; D gene: NA; CDR3 DNA: TGTGCCAGCAGCTTAAGGCAGGGAGGCAATGAGCAGTTCTTC; CDR3 protein: CASSLRQGGNEQFF
clone size: few; V gene: TRBV5-1; J gene: TRBJ2-2; D gene: NA; CDR3 DNA: TGCGCCAGCAGCTTGGGGGAGGCAGCCGGGGAGCTGTTTTTT; CDR3 protein: CASSLGEAAGELFF
clone size: NA; V gene: TRBV10-3; J gene: TRBJ2-5; D gene: TRBD1; CDR3 DNA: TGTGCCATCAGTCGGGGACAGGAACAAGAGACCCAGTACTTC; CDR3 protein: CAISRGQEQETQYF
clone size: NA; V gene: TRBV7-9; J gene: TRBJ2-1; D gene: NA; CDR3 DNA: TGTGCCAGCCGGGGGACCAACTTGGGGCAGTTCTTC; CDR3 protein: CASRGTNLGQFF
clone size: NA; V gene: TRBV20-1; J gene: TRBJ2-2; D gene: TRBD2; CDR3 DNA: TGCAGTGCTAGAGATCGGACTAGCGGGAGGGCGGGCACCGGGGAGCTGTTTTTT; CDR3 protein: CSARDRTSGRAGTGELFF
clone size: many; V gene: TRBV28; J gene: TRBJ2-3; D gene: TRBD2; CDR3 DNA: TGTGCCAGCAGTTTAGGTGCGGGGGGGGCAGATACGCAGTATTTT; CDR3 protein: CASSLGAGGADTQYF
clone size: few; V gene: TRBV6-1; J gene: TRBJ2-1; D gene: NA; CDR3 DNA: TGTGCCACCACAGGGAGGACCTACAATGAGCAGTTCTTC; CDR3 protein: CATTGRTYNEQFF
clone size: few; V gene: TRBV28; J gene: TRBJ1-2; D gene: NA; CDR3 DNA: TGTGCCAGCAGTCCACCGGAAAACGGACGCAAGGCGGTCTATGGCTACACCTTC; CDR3 protein: CASSPPENGRKAVYGYTF
clone size: many; V gene: TRBV5-1; J gene: TRBJ2-1; D gene: TRBD2; CDR3 DNA: TGCGCCAGCAGCCCGAGTGGCCTAGCGGGGATTAATGAGCAGTTCTTC; CDR3 protein: CASSPSGLAGINEQFF
clone size: many; V gene: TRBV7-3; J gene: TRBJ2-3; D gene: NA; CDR3 DNA: TGTGCCAGCAGCTTTAGCGGATCTAGCACAGATACGCAGTATTTT; CDR3 protein: CASSFSGSSTDTQYF
clone size: many; V gene: TRBV9; J gene: TRBJ2-1; D gene: NA; CDR3 DNA: TGTGCCAGCAGCGTAGGGCCATACCCCTACAATGAGCAGTTCTTC; CDR3 protein: CASSVGPYPYNEQFF
clone size: many; V gene: TRBV5-1; J gene: TRBJ2-1; D gene: NA; CDR3 DNA: TGCGCCAGCAGCTTGGTGACAGCACTTTCAAGTAATGAGCAGTTCTTC; CDR3 protein: CASSLVTALSSNEQFF
clone size: NA; V gene: TRBV6-5; J gene: TRBJ2-5; D gene: TRBD2; CDR3 DNA: TGTGCCAGCAGATCTCGGGCACTAGCGAGCCAAGAGACCCAGTACTTC; CDR3 protein: CASRSRALASQETQYF
clone size: few; V gene: TRBV27; J gene: TRBJ2-1; D gene: NA; CDR3 DNA: TGTGCCAGCGGCAGAGGGACAAGCATTTACAATGAGCAGTTCTTC; CDR3 protein: CASGRGTSIYNEQFF
clone size: NA; V gene: TRBV28; J gene: TRBJ2-3; D gene: NA; CDR3 DNA: TGTGCCACCAAAAAGGGGGACGGCACAGATACGCAGTATTTT; CDR3 protein: CATKKGDGTDTQYF
clone size: few; V gene: TRBV6-1; J gene: TRBJ1-2; D gene: TRBD1; CDR3 DNA: TGTGCCAGCAGTCCGCGACAGGGGGTTGGTAACTATGGCTACACCTTC; CDR3 protein: CASSPRQGVGNYGYTF
clone size: many; V gene: TRBV15; J gene: TRBJ2-1; D gene: NA; CDR3 DNA: TGTGCCACCAGCAGAGATCCAGGGCTAGGGACCTACAATGAGCAGTTCTTC; CDR3 protein: CATSRDPGLGTYNEQFF
clone size: many; V gene: TRBV29-1; J gene: TRBJ2-1; D gene: NA; CDR3 DNA: TGCAGCGTTCCCAGCGAATCCTACAATGAGCAGTTCTTC; CDR3 protein: CSVPSESYNEQFF
clone size: many; V gene: TRBV20-1; J gene: TRBJ2-7; D gene: NA; CDR3 DNA: TGCAGTGCTTACGGTGGCCCCGCCTACGAGCAGTACTTC; CDR3 protein: CSAYGGPAYEQYF
clone size: many; V gene: TRBV20-1; J gene: TRBJ1-1; D gene: NA; CDR3 DNA: TGCAGTGCTAGACACTACAGAGAGGAAGCTTTCTTT; CDR3 protein: CSARHYREEAFF
clone size: many; V gene: TRBV6-1; J gene: TRBJ1-4; D gene: NA; CDR3 DNA: TGTGCCAGCAGTCAACAGGGCAATAATGAAAAACTGTTTTTT; CDR3 protein: CASSQQGNNEKLFF
clone size: NA; V gene: TRBV28; J gene: TRBJ2-5; D gene: NA; CDR3 DNA: TGTGCCAGCAGTGGACAGTTTAGAAAAGAGACCCAGTACTTC; CDR3 protein: CASSGQFRKETQYF
clone size: many; V gene: TRBV7-2; J gene: TRBJ2-7; D gene: NA; CDR3 DNA: TGTGCCAGCAGCTCGCGTCTCAGGGGTAGGCACTTGGGGGAGCAGTACTTC; CDR3 protein: CASSSRLRGRHLGEQYF
clone size: few; V gene: TRBV7-9; J gene: TRBJ2-3; D gene: TRBD2; CDR3 DNA: TGTGCCAGCAGCTCGACTAGCCGGTACACAGATACGCAGTATTTT; CDR3 protein: CASSSTSRYTDTQYF
clone size: NA; V gene: TRBV19; J gene: TRBJ2-4; D gene: TRBD2; CDR3 DNA: TGTGCCAGTAGTACAGGCGCGATAGCGGGAGTGCGATCCAAAAACATTCAGTACTTC; CDR3 protein: CASSTGAIAGVRSKNIQYF